The 28 T cell receptor beta chains given below trace back to one sample, sequenced in a study of CD8 T cells in ankylosing spondylitis. TCRdb used MiXCR to reprocess the 5' RACE reads, holding one entry per CDR3 protein. The profile shows 290,000 or so distinct CDR3 sequences, about 20% of them singletons. Sequenced sample: blood, either unsorted or a sorted T cell fraction (not recorded which). The receptors shown here come from a female donor with ankylosing spondylitis or in good health (not recorded which).

V is TRBV4-3 and J is TRBJ2-2; 8 bases map to TRBD2. Trimming at V came to 1 base and at J to 6 bases, leaving 4 bases not matched to a gene. Germline V gene sequence: CDR1 LGHNA, CDR2 YSLEER. The CDR3 has 15 residues. DNA for the CDR3: TGCGCCAGCAGCCAAGGAGCGGGAGAGGCCGGGGAGCTGTTTTTT. Encoded protein: CASSQGAGEAGELFF.

This clonotype was seen more than once but under ten times. The chain employs TRBV29-1 and TRBJ1-1; 7 bases agree with TRBD1. With 4 bases clipped from V and 1 base from J, the junction kept 6 bases outside the gene matches. The CDR3 runs 14 residues. The germline CDR1 and CDR2 sequences are SQVTM and ANQGSEA. The CDR3 spells CSVVGGTANTEAFF. CDR3 DNA sequence: TGCAGCGTTGTTGGCGGGACAGCGAACACTGAAGCTTTCTTT.

This chain joins TRBV20-1 and TRBJ2-2, with 10 positions matching TRBD2. The CDR3 has 14 residues. Germline values: CDR1 DFQATT, CDR2 SNEGSKA (reference sequence). The ends lost 7 bases at V and 4 bases at J; junction bases unmatched: 6. CDR3: CSGLAGAGTGELFF. CDR3 bases: TGCAGTGGGCTAGCGGGAGCAGGCACCGGGGAGCTGTTTTTT.

The genes are TRBV2 and TRBJ1-1; TRBD1 matches at 11 bases. CDR1 and CDR2 (germline): SNHLY, FYNNEI. CDR3 size: 12 residues. The V segment lost 7 bases and the J segment 10 bases; nucleotides outside the gene matches: 5. CDR3 DNA sequence: TGTGCCAGCAAAGGGGACAGGGGGGCAGCTTTCTTT. It codes for CASKGDRGAAFF.

This clonotype has just a few counts. The chain recombines TRBV5-1 with TRBJ2-4, with 9 bases lining up with TRBD1. Unmatched junction bases numbered 7, after V lost 4 bases and J lost 8 bases. CDR1 SGHRS and CDR2 YFSETQ come from the germline V gene. This CDR3 spans 14 amino acids. The DNA for the CDR3 is TGCGCCAGCAGCAGGGACAGGGAAAGGGACATTCAGTACTTC. This codes for CASSRDRERDIQYF.

The chain links TRBV20-1 to TRBJ1-1; TRBD1 might be the D (5 bases). V was shortened by 0 bases and J by 5 bases, with 22 bases between the two germline ends. In germline, CDR1 is DFQATT, CDR2 SNEGSKA (reference sequence). This CDR3 is 17 amino acids long. CDR3 residues: CSARDEKGWQRGTEAFF. CDR3 DNA sequence: TGCAGTGCTAGAGATGAGAAGGGGTGGCAACGCGGAACTGAAGCTTTCTTT.

The table lists this clonotype with a few counts. This rearrangement joins TRBV4-3 to TRBJ2-1, with 13 bases matching TRBD2. Germline V gene lookup returns CDR1 LGHNA and CDR2 YSLEER. This CDR3 is 15 amino acids long. V trimming: 2 bases; J trimming: 7 bases; junction bases outside the gene matches: 2. The CDR3 nucleotides are TGCGCCAGCAGCCAACGGACTAGCGGGAGAAATGAGCAGTTCTTC. Residues: CASSQRTSGRNEQFF.

The V and J genes are TRBV20-1 and TRBJ2-1; maybe TRBD2 (5 bases). This CDR3 contains 13 residues. V lost 3 bases to trimming and J lost 5 bases, with 11 bases between them. Germline V gene sequence: CDR1 DFQATT, CDR2 SNEGSKA (reference sequence). In DNA form, the CDR3 reads TGCAGTGCTAGCAAGGCGGGTGACAATGAGCAGTTCTTC. It encodes CSASKAGDNEQFF.

This chain connects TRBV20-1 to TRBJ1-6, with 9 nucleotides matching TRBD1. Losses at the gene ends were 5 bases for V and 5 bases for J; bases not matched to a gene: 4. The length of the CDR3 is 14 residues. The germline V gene encodes CDR1 DFQATT and CDR2 SNEGSKA (reference sequence). CDR3 bases: TGCAGTGCTCCCCGGGACAGGGATAATTCACCCCTCCACTTT. It translates to CSAPRDRDNSPLHF.

V usage is TRBV20-1 and J usage is TRBJ1-3, with D unresolved. The CDR3 sequence is 12 residues long. V lost 6 bases and J 4 bases, leaving 10 bases between the germline ends. Germline V gives CDR1 DFQATT, CDR2 SNEGSKA (reference sequence). The CDR3 bases are TGCAGTGCGCCTCTCACGGGAAACACCATATATTTT. Residues: CSAPLTGNTIYF.

The chain is built from TRBV5-4 and TRBJ2-1; D is uncertain. CDR3 size: 13 residues. Germline CDR1 SGHNT, CDR2 YYREEE (reference sequence). V was pared by 0 bases and J by 12 bases, with 13 bases between. In DNA, the CDR3 is TGTGCCAGCAGCTTGGACGCGGTACCGGTGCAGTTCTTC. The encoded protein is CASSLDAVPVQFF.

This rearrangement joins TRBV15 to TRBJ1-1, with D unresolved. The ends were cut back, 0 bases at V and 9 bases at J, with 20 bases in the middle. In germline, CDR1 is LNHNV, CDR2 YYDKDF (reference sequence). The length of the CDR3 is 16 residues. For the CDR3, the DNA is TGTGCCACCAGCAGAGACTTTGGCGGGCCGGCGATGAAAGCTTTCTTT. It is translated as CATSRDFGGPAMKAFF.

This clonotype appeared many times. This chain joins TRBV10-3 and TRBJ2-4; 9 positions match TRBD1. This CDR3 has 15 amino acids. J was trimmed by 8 bases and V by 0 bases; bases with no gene match: 5. Germline assignment: CDR1 ENHRY and CDR2 SYGVKD. CDR3 bases: TGTGCCATCAGTGAGTCGGGACAGGGTACGGACATTCAGTACTTC. This gives the protein CAISESGQGTDIQYF.

On this clonotype: A much larger clone lies one base from this, so it may be a read error. This chain joins TRBV11-2 and TRBJ2-3, with 7 bases that match TRBD2. The CDR3 covers 16 residues. Germline V lookup: CDR1 SGHAT, CDR2 FQNNGV. The trim removed 2 bases at V and 0 bases at J, leaving 5 bases unmatched. Written as DNA, the CDR3 is TGTGCCAGCAGCTTACTCACTAGCGAGAGCACAGATACGCAGTATTTT. It is translated as CASSLLTSESTDTQYF.

The rearrangement uses TRBV29-1 and TRBJ2-6; D ambiguous. The CDR3 covers 16 residues. Germline CDR1 and CDR2: SQVTM and ANQGSEA. V was trimmed by 7 bases and J by 0 bases, leaving 16 bases between them. This CDR3 is CSAARDTDSGANVLTF. CDR3 bases: TGCAGCGCCGCGAGAGATACTGACTCTGGGGCCAACGTCCTGACTTTC.

The gene calls are TRBV7-2 and TRBJ2-7; 11 bases map to TRBD2. The trim removed 0 bases at V and 7 bases at J, leaving 2 bases unmatched. The V gene's germline CDR1 is SGHTA and CDR2 FQGNSA. This CDR3 has 14 amino acids. The CDR3 DNA reads as TGTGCCAGCAGCTTAGCACTAGCGGGAGAAGAGCAGTACTTC. Translation: CASSLALAGEEQYF.

Ten or more counts support this clonotype. V usage is TRBV20-1 and J usage is TRBJ2-1; no clear D gene. The CDR3 is 13 residues long. Trimming removed 3 bases at V and 2 bases at J, with 8 bases between. The germline gives CDR1 DFQATT, CDR2 SNEGSKA (reference sequence). The CDR3 DNA reads as TGCAGTGCTAGCCACGGTACCTACAATGAGCAGTTCTTC. It encodes CSASHGTYNEQFF.

In this sample, this clonotype turned up a few times. J is TRBJ2-5 and V is TRBV7-3; tentative D call: TRBD1 (7 bases). Germline values: CDR1 SGHTA, CDR2 FQGTGA. This CDR3 is built from 16 residues. Between the trimmed V and J ends, which lost 0 bases and 3 bases, there was a span of 14 bases. The CDR3 nucleotides read TGTGCCAGCAGCTTAACGGGGGGACAGCGAGAAGAGACCCAGTACTTC. This encodes CASSLTGGQREETQYF.

V and J are TRBV7-2 and TRBJ2-4, with 11 bases matching TRBD2. The germline CDR1 and CDR2 sequences are SGHTA and FQGNSA. J lost 8 bases, V lost 5 bases, and 5 bases had no gene match. The CDR3 extends over 14 amino acids. The CDR3 DNA follows: TGTGCCAGCAGCCTGACTAGCGGGAATGACATTCAGTACTTC. Its protein is CASSLTSGNDIQYF.

This clonotype has a count of ten or more. This sequence joins TRBV6-5 and TRBJ1-1; D is ambiguous. From germline, CDR1 is MNHEY and CDR2 SVGAGI. This CDR3 is built from 14 residues. The germline V and J ends were trimmed by 2 bases and 4 bases, with 11 bases remaining between them. CDR3 sequence (DNA): TGTGCCAGCAGTTACGCCCCGCCTTTCACTGAAGCTTTCTTT. This codes for CASSYAPPFTEAFF.

This sequence joins TRBV9 and TRBJ2-1; D is possibly TRBD1 or TRBD2 (6 bases each). V lost 2 bases and J 0 bases, leaving 15 bases between the germline ends. The CDR3 is 17 amino acids. CDR1 is SGDLS and CDR2 is YYNGEE in the germline V gene. The CDR3 sequence: CASSVGVGGPSYNEQFF. Here the CDR3 DNA reads TGTGCCAGCAGCGTCGGAGTAGGGGGGCCCTCCTACAATGAGCAGTTCTTC.

The table lists this clonotype with a few counts. CDR3 in DNA: TGTGCCAGCAGCTTATCGGGGAGGCGGCCCCAGCATTTT. Its translation is CASSLSGRRPQHF. The chain has TRBV7-8 and TRBJ1-5; no reliable D call. The CDR3 is 13 residues long. The germline V and J ends were trimmed by 2 bases and 9 bases, with 11 bases remaining between them. Germline V gene lookup returns CDR1 SGHVS and CDR2 FQNEAQ.

A few counts support this clonotype. V usage is TRBV9 and J usage is TRBJ2-1; D is undetermined. Trimming left V 4 bases short and J 8 bases short, with 16 bases between. This CDR3 has 14 amino acids. Germline V gene data show CDR1 as SGDLS and CDR2 as YYNGEE. The CDR3 sequence is CASSTRTAAHEQFF. In nucleotides, the CDR3 is TGTGCCAGCAGCACTCGGACCGCCGCACATGAGCAGTTCTTC.

With regard to this clonotype: A junction end diverges from the germline sequence, so it may reflect a read error. This chain joins TRBV12-3 or TRBV12-4 and TRBJ1-2; tentative D call: TRBD1 (5 bases). The CDR3 consists of 15 residues. The DNA for the CDR3 is TGTGCCAGCAGTCTAGCGGTTGGGGGAATTAATGGCTACACCTTC. Translating it yields CASSLAVGGINGYTF.

This clonotype was seen more than once but under ten times. The J gene is TRBJ2-4, the V gene TRBV11-1, with TRBD2 as a possible D gene (6 bases). The CDR3 runs 17 residues. Germline CDR1 SGHAT, CDR2 FQDESV (reference sequence). Trimming cost V 5 bases and J 6 bases, with 23 bases left between them. CDR3 nucleotides: TGTGCCAGCAGCCCTTTGTTCCGGCGGGAAGCTGGAAACATTCAGTACTTC. Its protein is CASSPLFRREAGNIQYF.

The rearrangement uses TRBV4-3 and TRBJ2-7; D uncertain. The CDR3 spans 12 residues. The germline V and J ends were trimmed by 0 bases and 9 bases, with 9 bases remaining between them. The germline V gene has CDR1 LGHNA and CDR2 YSLEER. The CDR3, as DNA: TGCGCCAGCAGCCAAGAGGGCTCCGGGCAGTACTTC. It encodes CASSQEGSGQYF.

Written as DNA, the CDR3 is TGTGCCATCAGTGAGCCGCTGACTAGCGGCGCCTACAATGAGCAGTTCTTC. Translating gives CAISEPLTSGAYNEQFF. The chain is built from TRBV10-3 and TRBJ2-1; 9 positions match TRBD2. V was pared by 2 bases and J by 2 bases, with 7 bases of the junction left unmatched. The length of the CDR3 is 17 residues. Germline V gives CDR1 ENHRY, CDR2 SYGVKD.

The gene calls are TRBV2 and TRBJ2-3; TRBD2 aligns across 14 bases. This CDR3 spans 14 amino acids. After removal of 7 bases from V and 11 bases from J, the junction contained 8 bases not matched to a gene. The V gene's germline CDR1 is SNHLY and CDR2 FYNNEI. Here the CDR3 reads CASTTGTSGRVQYF. CDR3 nucleotide sequence: TGTGCCAGCACAACCGGGACTAGCGGGAGAGTGCAGTATTTT.